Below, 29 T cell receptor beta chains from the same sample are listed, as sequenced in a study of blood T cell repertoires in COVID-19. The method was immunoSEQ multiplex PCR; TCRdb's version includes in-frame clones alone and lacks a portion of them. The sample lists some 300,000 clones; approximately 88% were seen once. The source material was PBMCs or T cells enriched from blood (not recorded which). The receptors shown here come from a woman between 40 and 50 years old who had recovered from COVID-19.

CDR3 DNA: TGTGCCAGCAGCGGGGGACTAGCGTCCTACAATGAGCAGTTCTTC. Translated: CASSGGLASYNEQFF. The gene calls are TRBV7-3 and TRBJ2-1, with 10 bases matching TRBD2. The CDR3 has 15 amino acids. Germline V gene sequence: CDR1 SGHTA, CDR2 FQGTGA. With 5 bases clipped from V and 1 base from J, the junction kept 2 bases outside the gene matches.

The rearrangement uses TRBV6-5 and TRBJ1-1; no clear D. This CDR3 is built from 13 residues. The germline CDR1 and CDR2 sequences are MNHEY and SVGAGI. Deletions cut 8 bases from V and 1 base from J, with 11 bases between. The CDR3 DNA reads TGTGCCAGCGATCAGCGAGCGAACACTGAAGCTTTCTTT. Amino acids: CASDQRANTEAFF.

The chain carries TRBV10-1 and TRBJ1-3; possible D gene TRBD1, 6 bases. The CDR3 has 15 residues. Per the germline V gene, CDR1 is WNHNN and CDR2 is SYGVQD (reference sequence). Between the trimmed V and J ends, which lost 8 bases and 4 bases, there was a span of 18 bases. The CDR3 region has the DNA TGCGCCAGCGGACACCCCCAGGGGTCCGGAAACACCATATATTTT. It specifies CASGHPQGSGNTIYF.

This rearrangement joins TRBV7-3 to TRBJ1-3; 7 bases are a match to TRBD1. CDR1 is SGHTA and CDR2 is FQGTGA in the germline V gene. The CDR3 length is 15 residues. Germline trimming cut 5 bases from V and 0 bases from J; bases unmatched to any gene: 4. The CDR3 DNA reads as TGTGCCAGCAGCAACCAGGGGGGCTCTGGAAACACCATATATTTT. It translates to CASSNQGGSGNTIYF.

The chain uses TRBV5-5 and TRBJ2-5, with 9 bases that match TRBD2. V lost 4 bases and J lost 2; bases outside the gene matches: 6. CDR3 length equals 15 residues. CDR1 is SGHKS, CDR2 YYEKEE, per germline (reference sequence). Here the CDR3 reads CASSPALAGQETQYF. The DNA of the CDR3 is TGTGCCAGCAGCCCCGCCCTAGCGGGGCAAGAGACCCAGTACTTC.

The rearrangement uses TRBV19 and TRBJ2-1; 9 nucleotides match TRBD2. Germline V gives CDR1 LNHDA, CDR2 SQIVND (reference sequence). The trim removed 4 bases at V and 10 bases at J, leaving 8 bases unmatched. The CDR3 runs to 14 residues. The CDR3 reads CASSSGGAGVEQFF. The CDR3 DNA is TGTGCCAGTAGTAGCGGGGGGGCTGGAGTGGAGCAGTTCTTC.

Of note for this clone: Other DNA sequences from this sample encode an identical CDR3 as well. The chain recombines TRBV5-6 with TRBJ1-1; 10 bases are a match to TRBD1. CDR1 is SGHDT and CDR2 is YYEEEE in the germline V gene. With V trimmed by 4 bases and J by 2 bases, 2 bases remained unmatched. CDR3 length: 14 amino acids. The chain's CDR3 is CASSRDRGNTEAFF. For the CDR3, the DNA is TGTGCCAGCAGCCGGGACAGGGGAAACACTGAAGCTTTCTTT. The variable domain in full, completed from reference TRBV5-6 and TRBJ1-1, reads DAGVTQSPTHLIKTRGQQVTLRCSPKSGHDTVSWYQQALGQGPQFIFQYYEEEERQRGNFPDRFSGHQFPNYSSELNVNALLLGDSALYLCASSRDRGNTEAFFGQGTRLTVV.

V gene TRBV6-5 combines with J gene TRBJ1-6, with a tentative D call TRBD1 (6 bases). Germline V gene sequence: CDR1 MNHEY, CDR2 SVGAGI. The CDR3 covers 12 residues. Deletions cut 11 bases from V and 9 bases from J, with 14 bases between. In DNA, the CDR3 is TGTGCCTCTCACAGGGCGAGTTCACCCCTCCACTTT. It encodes CASHRASSPLHF.

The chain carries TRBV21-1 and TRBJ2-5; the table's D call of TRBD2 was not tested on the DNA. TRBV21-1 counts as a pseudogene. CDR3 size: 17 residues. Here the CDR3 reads CASSHKGLGGKEETQYF. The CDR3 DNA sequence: TGTGCCAGCAGCCACAAAGGGCTGGGGGGAAAAGAAGAGACCCAGTACTTC.

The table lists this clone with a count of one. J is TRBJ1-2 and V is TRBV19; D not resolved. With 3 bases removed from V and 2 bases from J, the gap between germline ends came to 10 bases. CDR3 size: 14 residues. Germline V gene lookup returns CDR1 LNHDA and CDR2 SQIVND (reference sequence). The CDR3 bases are TGTGCCAGTAGTATCGGGAGAACCAACTATGGCTACACCTTC. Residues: CASSIGRTNYGYTF.

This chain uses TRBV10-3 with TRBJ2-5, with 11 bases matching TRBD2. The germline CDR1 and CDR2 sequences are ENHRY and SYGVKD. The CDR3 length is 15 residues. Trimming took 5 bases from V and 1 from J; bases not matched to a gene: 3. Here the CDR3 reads CAISLAGGTQETQYF. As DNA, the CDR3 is TGTGCCATCAGTTTAGCGGGAGGGACCCAAGAGACCCAGTACTTC.

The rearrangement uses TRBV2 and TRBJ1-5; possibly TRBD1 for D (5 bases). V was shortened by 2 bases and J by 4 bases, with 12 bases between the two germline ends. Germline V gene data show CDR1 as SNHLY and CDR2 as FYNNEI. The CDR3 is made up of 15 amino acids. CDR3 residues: CASSEQVQVNQPQHF. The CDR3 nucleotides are TGTGCCAGCAGTGAACAGGTACAGGTGAATCAGCCCCAGCATTTT.

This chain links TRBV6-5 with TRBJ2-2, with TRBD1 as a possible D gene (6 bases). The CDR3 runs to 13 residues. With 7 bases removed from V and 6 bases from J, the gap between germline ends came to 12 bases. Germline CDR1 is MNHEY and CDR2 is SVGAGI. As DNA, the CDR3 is TGTGCCAGCAACCTCGGGACATCCGGGGAGCTGTTTTTT. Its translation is CASNLGTSGELFF.

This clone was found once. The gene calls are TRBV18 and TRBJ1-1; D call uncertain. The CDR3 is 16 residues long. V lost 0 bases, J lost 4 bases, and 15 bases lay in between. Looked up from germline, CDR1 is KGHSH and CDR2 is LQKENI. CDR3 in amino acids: CASSPPTPTLGTEAFF. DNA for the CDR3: TGTGCCAGCTCACCACCGACTCCGACCCTGGGCACTGAAGCTTTCTTT.

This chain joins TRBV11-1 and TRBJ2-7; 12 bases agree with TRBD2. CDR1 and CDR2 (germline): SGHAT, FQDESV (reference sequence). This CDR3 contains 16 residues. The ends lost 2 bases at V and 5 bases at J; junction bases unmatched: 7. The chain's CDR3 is CASSLLTSGSLDEQYF. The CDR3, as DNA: TGTGCCAGCAGCTTATTGACTAGCGGGAGTCTCGACGAGCAGTACTTC.

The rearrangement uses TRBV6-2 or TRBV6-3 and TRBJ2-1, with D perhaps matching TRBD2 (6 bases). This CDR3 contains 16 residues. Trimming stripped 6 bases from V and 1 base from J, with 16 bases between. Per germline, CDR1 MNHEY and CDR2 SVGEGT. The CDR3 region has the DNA TGTGCCAGCAGCCCAATAACGGGAGCGTCCTACAATGAGCAGTTCTTC. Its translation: CASSPITGASYNEQFF.

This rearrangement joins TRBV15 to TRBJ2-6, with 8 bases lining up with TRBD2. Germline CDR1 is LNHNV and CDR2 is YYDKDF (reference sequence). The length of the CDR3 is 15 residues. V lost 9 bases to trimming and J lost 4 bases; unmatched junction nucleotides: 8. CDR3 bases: TGTGCCACGGGACTAGGCAGTTTAGGGGCCAACGTCCTGACTTTC. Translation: CATGLGSLGANVLTF.

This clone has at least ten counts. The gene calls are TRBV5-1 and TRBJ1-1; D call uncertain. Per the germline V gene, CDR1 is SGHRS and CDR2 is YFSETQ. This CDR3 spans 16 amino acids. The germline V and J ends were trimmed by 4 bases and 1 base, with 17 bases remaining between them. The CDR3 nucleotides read TGCGCCAGCAGCCCCTTTGAAAGAGGGCCGAACACTGAAGCTTTCTTT. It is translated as CASSPFERGPNTEAFF.

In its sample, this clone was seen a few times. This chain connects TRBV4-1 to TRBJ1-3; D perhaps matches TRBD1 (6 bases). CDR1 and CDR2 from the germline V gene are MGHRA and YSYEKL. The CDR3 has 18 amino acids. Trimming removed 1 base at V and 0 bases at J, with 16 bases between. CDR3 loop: CASSQAGGFRGSGNTIYF. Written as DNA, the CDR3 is TGCGCCAGCAGCCAAGCCGGGGGGTTCAGGGGCTCTGGAAACACCATATATTTT.

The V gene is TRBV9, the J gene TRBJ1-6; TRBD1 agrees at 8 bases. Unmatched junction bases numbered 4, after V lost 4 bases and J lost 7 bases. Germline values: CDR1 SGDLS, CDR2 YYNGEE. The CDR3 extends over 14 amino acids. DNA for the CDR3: TGTGCCAGCAGCCTCAGGACAGGGAATTCACCCCTCCACTTT. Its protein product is CASSLRTGNSPLHF.

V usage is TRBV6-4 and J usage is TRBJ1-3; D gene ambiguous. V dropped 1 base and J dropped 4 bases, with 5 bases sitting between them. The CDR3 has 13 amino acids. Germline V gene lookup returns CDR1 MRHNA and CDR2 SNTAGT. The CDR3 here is CASSDYLGNTIYF. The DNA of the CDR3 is TGTGCCAGCAGTGACTATCTGGGAAACACCATATATTTT.

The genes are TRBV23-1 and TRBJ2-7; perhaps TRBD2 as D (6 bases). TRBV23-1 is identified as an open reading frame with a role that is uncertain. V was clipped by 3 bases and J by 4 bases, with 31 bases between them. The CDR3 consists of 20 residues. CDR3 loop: CASSQSFVGRTRGYAYEQYF. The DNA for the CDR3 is TGCGCCAGCAGTCAGAGCTTCGTCGGTCGAACACGGGGGTACGCTTACGAGCAGTACTTC.

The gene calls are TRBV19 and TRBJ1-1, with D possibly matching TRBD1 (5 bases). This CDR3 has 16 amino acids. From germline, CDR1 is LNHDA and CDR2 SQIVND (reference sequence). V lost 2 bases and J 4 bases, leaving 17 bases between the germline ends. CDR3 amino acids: CASSIYLSAGLTEAFF. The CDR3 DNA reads TGTGCCAGTAGTATATACTTATCGGCAGGGCTCACTGAAGCTTTCTTT.

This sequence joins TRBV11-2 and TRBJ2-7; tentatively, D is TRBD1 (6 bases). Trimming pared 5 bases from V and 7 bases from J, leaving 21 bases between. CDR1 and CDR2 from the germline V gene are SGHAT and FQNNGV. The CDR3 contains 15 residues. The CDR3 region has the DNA TGTGCCAGCAGCGCACAGGGACAATCGCTACGAGAGCAGTACTTC. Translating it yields CASSAQGQSLREQYF.

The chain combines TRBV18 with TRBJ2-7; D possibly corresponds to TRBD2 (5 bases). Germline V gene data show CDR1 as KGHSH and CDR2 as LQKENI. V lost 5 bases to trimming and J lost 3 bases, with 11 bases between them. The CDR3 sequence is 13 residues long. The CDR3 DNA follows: TGTGCCAGCTCAGCGGGCTCCGACTACGAGCAGTACTTC. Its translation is CASSAGSDYEQYF.

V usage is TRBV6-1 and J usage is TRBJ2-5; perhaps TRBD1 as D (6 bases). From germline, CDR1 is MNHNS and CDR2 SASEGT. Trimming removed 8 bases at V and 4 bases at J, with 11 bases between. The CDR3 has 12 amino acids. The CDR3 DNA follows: TGTGCCAGCGGGGGCAGCGGAGAGACCCAGTACTTC. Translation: CASGGSGETQYF.

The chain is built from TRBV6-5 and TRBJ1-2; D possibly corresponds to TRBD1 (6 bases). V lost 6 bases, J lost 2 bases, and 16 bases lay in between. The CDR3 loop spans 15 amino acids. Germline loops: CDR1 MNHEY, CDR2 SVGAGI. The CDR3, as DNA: TGTGCCAGCAGAGAGAACAGGGTCACCAACTATGGCTACACCTTC. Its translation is CASRENRVTNYGYTF.

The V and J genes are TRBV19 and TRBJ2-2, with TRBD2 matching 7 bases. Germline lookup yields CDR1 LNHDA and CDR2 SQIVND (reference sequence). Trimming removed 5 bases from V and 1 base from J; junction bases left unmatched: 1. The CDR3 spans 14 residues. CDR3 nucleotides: TGTGCCAGTAGTCGGACTAGGAACACCGGGGAGCTGTTTTTT. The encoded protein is CASSRTRNTGELFF. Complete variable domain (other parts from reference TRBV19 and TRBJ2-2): DGGITQSPKYLFRKEGQNVTLSCEQNLNHDAMYWYRQDPGQGLRLIYYSQIVNDFQKGDIAEGYSVSREKKESFPLTVTSAQKNPTAFYLCASSRTRNTGELFFGEGSRLTVL.

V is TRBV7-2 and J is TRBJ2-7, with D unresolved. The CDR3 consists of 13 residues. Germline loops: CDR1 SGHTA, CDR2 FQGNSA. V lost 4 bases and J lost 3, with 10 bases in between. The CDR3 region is CASSSQTGYEQYF. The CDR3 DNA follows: TGTGCCAGCAGCTCGCAGACGGGCTACGAGCAGTACTTC.